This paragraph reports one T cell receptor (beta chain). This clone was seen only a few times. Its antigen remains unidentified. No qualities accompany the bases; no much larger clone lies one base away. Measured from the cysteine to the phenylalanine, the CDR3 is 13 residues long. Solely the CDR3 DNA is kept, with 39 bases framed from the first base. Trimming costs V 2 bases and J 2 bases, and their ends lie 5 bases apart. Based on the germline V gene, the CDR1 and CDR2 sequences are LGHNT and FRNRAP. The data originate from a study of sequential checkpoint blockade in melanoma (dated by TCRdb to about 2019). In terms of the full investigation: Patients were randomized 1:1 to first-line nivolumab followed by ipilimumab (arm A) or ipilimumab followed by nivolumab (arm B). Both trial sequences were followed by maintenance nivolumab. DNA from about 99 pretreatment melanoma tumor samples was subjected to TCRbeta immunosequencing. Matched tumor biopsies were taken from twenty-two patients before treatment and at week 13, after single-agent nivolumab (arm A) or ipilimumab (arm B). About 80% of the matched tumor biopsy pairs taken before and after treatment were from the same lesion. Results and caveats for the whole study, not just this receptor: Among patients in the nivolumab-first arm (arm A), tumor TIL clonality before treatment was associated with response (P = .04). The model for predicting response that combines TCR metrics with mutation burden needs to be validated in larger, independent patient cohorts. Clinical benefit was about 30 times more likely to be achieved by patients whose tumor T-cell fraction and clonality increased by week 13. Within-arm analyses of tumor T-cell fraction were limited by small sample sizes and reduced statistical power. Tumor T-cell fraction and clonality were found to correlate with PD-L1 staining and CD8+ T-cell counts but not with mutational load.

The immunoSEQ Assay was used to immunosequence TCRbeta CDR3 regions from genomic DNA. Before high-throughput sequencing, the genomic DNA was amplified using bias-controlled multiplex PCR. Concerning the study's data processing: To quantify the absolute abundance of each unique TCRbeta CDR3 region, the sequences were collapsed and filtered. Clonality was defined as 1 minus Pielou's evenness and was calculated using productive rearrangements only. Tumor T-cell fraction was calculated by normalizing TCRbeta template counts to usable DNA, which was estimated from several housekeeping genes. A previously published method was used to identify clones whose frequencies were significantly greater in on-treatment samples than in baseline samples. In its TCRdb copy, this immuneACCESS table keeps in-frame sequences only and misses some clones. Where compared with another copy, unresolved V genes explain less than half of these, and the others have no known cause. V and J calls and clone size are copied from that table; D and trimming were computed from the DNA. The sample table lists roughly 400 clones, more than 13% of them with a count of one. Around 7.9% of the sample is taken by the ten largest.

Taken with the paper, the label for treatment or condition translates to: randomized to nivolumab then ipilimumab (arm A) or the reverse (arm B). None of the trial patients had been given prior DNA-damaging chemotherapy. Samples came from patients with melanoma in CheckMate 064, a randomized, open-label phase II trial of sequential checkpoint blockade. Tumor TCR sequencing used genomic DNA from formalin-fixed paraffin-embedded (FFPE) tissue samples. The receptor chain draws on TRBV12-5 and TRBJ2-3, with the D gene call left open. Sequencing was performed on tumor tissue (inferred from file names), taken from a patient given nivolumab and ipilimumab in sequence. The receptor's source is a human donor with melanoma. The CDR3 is CASGLSATDTQYF. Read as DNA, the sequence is TGTGCTAGTGGTTTGTCTGCCACAGATACGCAGTATTTT.